This is a list of T cell receptor beta chains from one sample in a study of blood T cell repertoires in COVID-19. Sequencing used immunoSEQ multiplex PCR; TCRdb keeps in-frame clones, though not all of them. The top ten hold about two fifths of the sample, which has some 55,000 clones, about 77% seen once. The specimen sequenced was peripheral blood. The receptor set was obtained from an older man with active or convalescent COVID-19. Each CDR3 is given with its conserved first and last residue. Each record gives: J gene, V gene, CDR3 protein.

TRBJ1-1	TRBV29-1	CSAGQGNTEAFF
TRBJ1-1	TRBV6-5	CASPIRGEAFF
TRBJ1-2	TRBV3-1/TRBV3-2	CASSQGPLRGGYGYTF
TRBJ2-7	TRBV12-3/TRBV12-4	CASSRDFSYEQYF
TRBJ1-4	TRBV18	CASSFAPRQGTNEKLFF
TRBJ2-7	TRBV13	CASSFRQGLAYEQYF
TRBJ1-3	TRBV5-8	CASSFDDRAGNTIYF
TRBJ2-2	TRBV6-6	CASSRVPGELFF
TRBJ1-6	TRBV28	CASTLREARSPLHF
TRBJ1-1	TRBV6-5	CASSYSTRTGDTEAFF
TRBJ2-7	TRBV30	CAGGQGAFEQYF